The sequence of this TCR beta chain was determined in a study of blood T cell repertoires in COVID-19. Study information: Researchers got acute and convalescent COVID-19 samples from the United States, Italy and Spain. The cDNA or gDNA used as material had been derived from T cells, B-cell-depleted T cells, or PBMCs.

The CDR3 is made up of 18 amino acids. V shed 4 bases, J shed 2 bases, and the junction held 5 bases outside the gene matches. Germline lookup yields CDR1 LNHDA and CDR2 SQIVND (reference sequence). In the authors' workflow: Estimated nucleated cell counts came from reference gene primer amplification. Libraries were prepared by immunoSEQ multiplex PCR; TCRdb keeps only in-frame clonotypes and omits some of them. The V and J calls and the clone size are those of that table, but D and trimming were determined from the DNA. The profile shows about 140,000 clones, over 75% of them singletons. This clone has only one observation.

This sequence was found in a man aged 65-85 years with acute or convalescent COVID-19. The rearrangement uses TRBV19 and TRBJ2-2; 15 bases align to TRBD2. The sample taken for sequencing was peripheral blood. The CDR3 DNA reads TGTGCCAGTAGTACCTGGACTAGCGGGGGGGGTAACACCGGGGAGCTGTTTTTT. It yields the protein CASSTWTSGGGNTGELFF. The entire variable domain, with the rest obtained from reference TRBV19 and TRBJ2-2, is as follows: DGGITQSPKYLFRKEGQNVTLSCEQNLNHDAMYWYRQDPGQGLRLIYYSQIVNDFQKGDIAEGYSVSREKKESFPLTVTSAQKNPTAFYLCASSTWTSGGGNTGELFFGEGSRLTVL.